This T cell receptor (beta chain) is from a study of neoadjuvant anti-PD-1 for oral cavity cancer. Overall study results and limits: Each response group had just a few patients in TCR analyses.

The assay was immunoSEQ multiplex PCR, and TCRdb's table has in-frame clones only and misses some. The table records approximately 14,000 clones, about two thirds of them present only once. This clone was recorded once. The target antigen is unknown. Germline trimming cut 5 bases from V and 4 bases from J; bases unmatched to any gene: 4. The CDR3 consists of 13 residues. The V gene's germline CDR1 is MNHEY and CDR2 SMNVEV (reference sequence). The chain uses TRBV27 and TRBJ1-2; TRBD1 matches 7 bases. This clonotype was obtained from a person aged 35 to 85 with oral cavity squamous cell carcinoma. This specimen consisted of PBMCs, obtained before nivolumab (anti-PD-1) treatment. The DNA for the CDR3 is TGTGCCAGCAGTCCGGGACAGTCCTATGGCTACACCTTC. Its protein product is CASSPGQSYGYTF.